These T cell receptor beta chains were read from a single sample in a study of STAT5B mutations in CD4+ large granular lymphocyte leukemia. Libraries were prepared by immunoSEQ multiplex PCR; TCRdb keeps only in-frame clonotypes and omits some of them. The top ten clones hold approximately 4% of a sample with about 40,000 clones, 75% to 85% of them seen once. Sequenced sample: CD4+ T cells from blood buffy coats. The source of these receptors is a human donor in good health. Each CDR3 is given with its conserved first and last residue. A D gene is named only where the DNA matches it firmly. Only some rows state a clone size, as once, few, many or a class for expanded clones.

J | V | D | size | CDR3 | DNA
TRBJ2-7 | TRBV11-3 | - | - | CASSFGTPYEQYF | TGTGCCAGCAGTTTCGGGACTCCTTACGAGCAGTACTTC
TRBJ2-6 | TRBV28 | - | - | CASLGGANVLTF | TGTGCCAGCTTGGGTGGGGCCAACGTCCTGACTTTC
TRBJ2-7 | TRBV7-9 | - | once | CASSQDRTYEQYF | TGTGCCAGCAGCCAGGACCGGACCTACGAGCAGTACTTC
TRBJ2-6 | TRBV11-3 | - | - | CASSLGISGANVLTF | TGTGCCAGCAGCTTAGGCATCTCTGGGGCCAACGTCCTGACTTTC
TRBJ2-6 | TRBV19 | - | - | CASSLAFGGSGANVLTF | TGTGCCAGTAGTCTCGCCTTCGGGGGCTCTGGGGCCAACGTCCTGACTTTC
TRBJ1-2 | TRBV19 | TRBD1 | - | CASSRDRGDGYTF | TGTGCCAGTAGCCGGGACAGGGGGGATGGCTACACCTTC
TRBJ1-2 | TRBV4-1 | - | - | CASSQSPPARVIYGYTF | TGCGCCAGCAGCCAATCGCCCCCGGCCCGGGTCATCTATGGCTACACCTTC
TRBJ2-4 | TRBV7-2 | TRBD2 | - | CASGKGTSENIQYF | TGTGCCAGCGGGAAAGGGACTAGTGAAAACATTCAGTACTTC
TRBJ1-2 | TRBV2 | - | - | CASRGNPGRDYGYTF | TGTGCCAGCAGAGGGAACCCGGGGAGGGACTATGGCTACACCTTC
TRBJ1-3 | TRBV7-9 | - | - | CASSTESSGNTIYF | TGTGCCAGCAGTACAGAGTCCTCTGGAAACACCATATATTTT
TRBJ2-5 | TRBV5-1 | TRBD1 | - | CASSYLPDRGGETQYF | TGCGCCAGCAGCTACTTACCCGACAGGGGCGGGGAGACCCAGTACTTC
TRBJ2-7 | TRBV29-1 | TRBD1 | - | CSVEAGGSEQYF | TGCAGCGTTGAAGCAGGGGGAAGCGAGCAGTACTTC
TRBJ1-3 | TRBV7-2 | - | few | CASSTRGGYRETGNTIYF | TGTGCCAGCAGCACCCGAGGGGGATACAGGGAAACTGGAAACACCATATATTTT
TRBJ2-1 | TRBV28 | - | - | CASSGVQTYNEQFF | TGTGCCAGCAGTGGGGTACAAACTTACAATGAGCAGTTCTTC
TRBJ2-3 | TRBV6-5 | TRBD1 | - | CASRPDRGFTDTQYF | TGTGCCAGCAGACCGGACAGGGGATTCACAGATACGCAGTATTTT
TRBJ2-2 | TRBV5-8 | TRBD2 | - | CASSFPSGGRMTGELFF | TGTGCCAGCAGCTTCCCCAGCGGGGGGCGAATGACCGGGGAGCTGTTTTTT
TRBJ2-7 | TRBV2 | TRBD1 | - | CASRAGGYEQYF | TGTGCCAGCCGGGCAGGGGGCTACGAGCAGTACTTC
TRBJ2-2 | TRBV1 | - | - | CTSRPLTGGNTGELFF | TGCACCAGCCGACCATTGACGGGGGGGAACACCGGGGAGCTGTTTTTT
TRBJ1-3 | TRBV6-1 | - | - | CASSEARRLWGNTIYF | TGTGCCAGCAGTGAAGCGAGGAGATTGTGGGGAAACACCATATATTTT
TRBJ2-6 | TRBV10-3 | - | - | CAISKTGASGANVLTF | TGTGCCATCAGCAAGACGGGGGCCTCTGGGGCCAACGTCCTGACTTTC
TRBJ1-3 | TRBV25-1 | - | - | CASSGQGRNTIYF | TGTGCCAGCAGTGGGCAGGGCAGGAACACCATATATTTT
TRBJ2-3 | TRBV9 | TRBD2 | - | CASSGRLAGKADTQYF | TGTGCCAGCAGCGGCAGACTAGCGGGAAAGGCAGATACGCAGTATTTT
TRBJ2-5 | TRBV5-6 | - | - | CASSWARETQYF | TGTGCCAGCAGCTGGGCAAGAGAGACCCAGTACTTC
TRBJ2-1 | TRBV11-2 | TRBD2 | - | CASLATRAGGQWDEQFF | TGTGCCAGCCTGGCAACCAGGGCGGGGGGCCAATGGGATGAGCAGTTCTTC
TRBJ2-1 | TRBV5-1 | TRBD2 | - | CASSLDGGSYNEQFF | TGCGCCAGCAGCTTGGACGGGGGGTCCTACAATGAGCAGTTCTTC
TRBJ2-1 | TRBV19 | TRBD2 | - | CASSIGLADFYNEQFF | TGTGCCAGTAGTATCGGACTAGCGGACTTCTACAATGAGCAGTTCTTC
TRBJ2-7 | TRBV2 | TRBD1 | - | CASSPIGQGNSYEQYF | TGTGCCAGCAGCCCGATTGGACAGGGGAACTCCTACGAGCAGTACTTC
TRBJ2-3 | TRBV11-2 | TRBD2 | - | CASSLHRGTSGGLLNTQYF | TGTGCCAGCAGCTTACATCGTGGGACTAGCGGGGGCCTTTTGAATACGCAGTATTTT
TRBJ1-2 | TRBV10-3 | - | - | CAISDMGGDYGYTF | TGTGCCATCAGTGACATGGGGGGCGACTATGGCTACACCTTC
TRBJ1-4 | TRBV9 | - | - | CASSVTPDNEKLFF | TGTGCCAGCAGCGTAACTCCGGATAATGAAAAACTGTTTTTT
TRBJ2-5 | TRBV4-3 | TRBD2 | - | CASSPGREGTQYF | TGCGCCAGCAGCCCGGGGCGGGAGGGGACCCAGTACTTC
TRBJ1-5 | TRBV4-2 | TRBD1 | few | CASSQEVTGASDQPQHF | TGTGCCAGCAGCCAAGAGGTAACAGGGGCGTCGGATCAGCCCCAGCATTTT
TRBJ1-1 | TRBV20-1 | - | - | CSASAGLVAFF | TGCAGTGCTAGCGCGGGCCTCGTTGCTTTCTTT
TRBJ1-2 | TRBV25-1 | - | - | CASSELGGSRTGYTF | TGTGCCAGCAGTGAATTAGGAGGCTCGCGGACGGGCTACACCTTC
TRBJ1-2 | TRBV6-6 | - | - | CASSYQTGNYGYTF | TGTGCCAGCAGTTACCAAACAGGGAACTATGGCTACACCTTC
TRBJ1-2 | TRBV30 | - | once | CAWSVRPASYGYTF | TGTGCCTGGAGTGTACGGCCAGCGAGCTATGGCTACACCTTC
TRBJ1-4 | TRBV30 | - | - | CAWSVAGRGSNEKLFF | TGTGCCTGGAGTGTAGCGGGTAGGGGGAGTAATGAAAAACTGTTTTTT
TRBJ2-3 | TRBV6-5 | TRBD2 | - | CASSSGTSLIGDTQYF | TGTGCCAGCAGTTCCGGGACTAGCCTCATCGGCGATACGCAGTATTTT
TRBJ2-4 | TRBV6-1 | TRBD2 | - | CASSGFSREGKNIQYF | TGTGCCAGCAGTGGGTTTAGCAGGGAGGGCAAAAACATTCAGTACTTC
TRBJ2-6 | TRBV14 | - | few | CASSQDLQTGANVLTF | TGTGCCAGCAGCCAAGATCTACAGACTGGGGCCAACGTCCTGACTTTC
TRBJ1-2 | TRBV5-6 | - | once | CASSPGGDAFYGYTF | TGTGCCAGCAGCCCAGGCGGGGACGCCTTTTATGGCTACACCTTC
TRBJ2-3 | TRBV27 | - | few | CASKFQGRADTQYF | TGTGCCAGCAAATTTCAGGGACGGGCAGATACGCAGTATTTT
TRBJ2-1 | TRBV5-4 | - | - | CASSLGMVSVSYNEQFF | TGTGCCAGCAGCTTGGGTATGGTTAGTGTTTCCTACAATGAGCAGTTCTTC
TRBJ2-7 | TRBV19 | - | - | CASSKGGSLAYGQYF | TGTGCCAGTAGTAAGGGTGGGTCTCTGGCTTACGGGCAGTACTTC
TRBJ2-7 | TRBV16 | - | - | CASSQSGQGLNEQYF | TGTGCCAGCAGCCAATCGGGGCAGGGTCTCAACGAGCAGTACTTC
TRBJ1-1 | TRBV30 | - | - | CAWSSSGFTEAFF | TGTGCCTGGAGTTCCTCAGGGTTCACTGAAGCTTTCTTT
TRBJ2-2 | TRBV30 | - | - | CAWRKQPNTGELFF | TGTGCCTGGAGGAAGCAGCCGAACACCGGGGAGCTGTTTTTT
TRBJ2-4 | TRBV6-1 | - | - | CASSEARGEAITRIQYF | TGTGCCAGCAGTGAAGCGCGAGGGGAAGCAATCACTAGGATTCAGTACTTC